The T cell receptor (beta chain) under discussion was sequenced for a study of blood T cell repertoires in COVID-19. Across the study: Italy, Spain and the United States were the sources of the convalescent and acute COVID-19 samples. PBMCs, B-cell-depleted T cells, or T cells were the source of the cDNA or gDNA that made up the material.

Study processing details: Reference gene primer amplification yielded estimated nucleated cell counts. Assay used: immunoSEQ multiplex PCR; TCRdb lists only in-frame clones, some missing. The V and J calls and clone size were taken over from that table, and D and trimming were inferred from the DNA. The sample has about 140,000 clones, roughly 86% seen once. Germline V gene sequence: CDR1 MDHEN, CDR2 SYDVKM. The CDR3 covers 15 residues. Trimming removed 4 bases from V and 8 bases from J; junction bases left unmatched: 8. The chain joins TRBV28 to TRBJ2-1, with 10 positions matching TRBD2. This sequence was found in a human donor in a cohort sampled during active COVID-19. The specimen sequenced was peripheral blood. The CDR3 DNA reads TGTGCCAGCAGTTCAGCGGGAGGGGGGCCCCATGAGCAGTTCTTC. This codes for CASSSAGGGPHEQFF.